This entry is about one T cell receptor (beta chain). Other DNA sequences in this sample translate to the same CDR3. In the authors' methods: Reference gene primer amplification gave estimated nucleated cell counts. Assay: immunoSEQ multiplex PCR; the TCRdb copy retains only in-frame clones and omits some. That table furnishes V, J and clone size, whereas the DNA furnished D and trimming. The table lists about 130,000 clones, 79% of them singletons. This sample is part of a study of blood T cell repertoires in COVID-19. Study background: T cells, B-cell-depleted T cells, or PBMCs supplied cDNA or gDNA.

Deletions cut 4 bases from V and 6 bases from J, with 6 bases between. The germline gives CDR1 SNHLY, CDR2 FYNNEI. The length of the CDR3 is 11 residues. The chain is built from TRBV2 and TRBJ1-1; D possibly corresponds to TRBD1 (5 bases). The specimen was peripheral blood. The receptor was isolated from a man aged 40-49 years with active or convalescent COVID-19. CDR3 residues: CASSGQSEAFF. Here the CDR3 DNA reads TGTGCCAGCAGTGGACAGTCTGAAGCTTTCTTT.